This TCR beta chain comes out of a study of cytomegalovirus exposure and HLA in healthy donors. Unmatched junction bases numbered 10, after V lost 2 bases and J lost 15 bases. Germline V gene data show CDR1 as MNHEY and CDR2 as SVGAGI. CDR3 length: 14 amino acids. Amplification used 60 Vbeta primers and 13 Jbeta primers. TCRdb's copy holds only in-frame clones and misses some; the assay was immunoSEQ multiplex PCR. The table shows about 98,000 clones, with around 77% occurring only once. The clonotype was recovered from a male donor in good health and CMV-seropositive. Material: PBMCs. V usage is TRBV6-5 and J usage is TRBJ2-1; 10 bases agree with TRBD2. The CDR3 region has the DNA TGTGCCAGCAGTTACAGGGCTAGCGGGGGTTCTGGGTTCTTC. It encodes CASSYRASGGSGFF.